The 29 T cell receptor beta chains given below trace back to one sample, sequenced in a study of neurological immune-mediated disorders. TCRdb ran MiXCR on the 5' RACE reads and lists one entry per CDR3 protein. The sample holds 50,000 to 55,000 distinct CDR3 sequences, about 3.8% seen once. The specimen sequenced was PBMCs. All receptors come from a man between 60 and 75 years old with multiple sclerosis.

This clonotype was counted ten times or more. The rearrangement uses TRBV7-8 and TRBJ1-5; D unresolved. The germline V gene has CDR1 SGHVS and CDR2 FQNEAQ. Trimming took off 1 base at V and 1 base at J, with 8 bases between the two ends. The CDR3 contains 15 residues. CDR3 DNA: TGTGCCAGCAGCTTAGGTGGAGCGAGCAATCAGCCCCAGCATTTT. Encoded protein: CASSLGGASNQPQHF.

This clonotype came up a few times. The chain carries TRBV7-2 and TRBJ2-7, with D unresolved. There are 16 residues in the CDR3. Germline assignment: CDR1 SGHTA and CDR2 FQGNSA. Deletions cut 7 bases from V and 2 bases from J, with 21 bases between. The CDR3 coding sequence is TGTGCCAGCACTTTCGATGCCGCACTTCCTGCCTACGAGCAGTACTTC. Protein: CASTFDAALPAYEQYF.

The table lists this clonotype with a few counts. This chain connects TRBV20-1 to TRBJ1-5, with D possibly matching TRBD1 (5 bases). The V gene's germline CDR1 is DFQATT and CDR2 SNEGSKA (reference sequence). The CDR3 length is 17 residues. V was trimmed by 0 bases and J by 2 bases, leaving 17 bases between them. This chain's CDR3 is CSARDQGRKLGNQPQHF. CDR3 bases: TGCAGTGCTAGAGATCAGGGACGGAAATTGGGCAATCAGCCCCAGCATTTT.

The table lists this clonotype with many counts. The chain combines TRBV15 with TRBJ2-1; the D is unclear. There are 14 residues in the CDR3. The ends were cut back, 0 bases at V and 5 bases at J, with 8 bases in the middle. Germline V lookup: CDR1 LNHNV, CDR2 YYDKDF (reference sequence). Here the CDR3 DNA reads TGTGCCACCAGCAGAGAAGGCGCACACAATGAGCAGTTCTTC. Amino acid sequence: CATSREGAHNEQFF.

This clonotype was seen ten or more times. The chain combines TRBV29-1 with TRBJ2-5; 15 bases line up with TRBD2. V was pared by 5 bases and J by 5 bases, with 9 bases of the junction left unmatched. In germline, CDR1 is SQVTM, CDR2 ANQGSEA. CDR3 length: 16 residues. CDR3 nucleotide sequence: TGCAGCGTTTCTAGGACTAGCGGGGGGGCAGGGGAGACCCAGTACTTC. This encodes CSVSRTSGGAGETQYF.

This clonotype was recorded many times. Sequence at one end of the junction differs from germline and may be a read error. V gene TRBV15 combines with J gene TRBJ2-7; 14 nucleotides agree with TRBD2. Germline values: CDR1 LNHNV, CDR2 YYDKDF (reference sequence). The CDR3 is made up of 14 amino acids. The CDR3 spells CATSGGLAGVRSHF. The DNA of the CDR3 is TGTGCCACCAGCGGGGGACTAGCGGGAGTCCGGTCCCACTTC.

The table lists this clonotype with many counts. CDR3 sequence reads: CSATSEKLFF. The CDR3 DNA sequence: TGCAGTGCTACCTCCGAAAAACTGTTTTTT. This chain connects TRBV20-1 to TRBJ1-4, with no clear D. Germline CDR1 reads DFQATT; CDR2 reads SNEGSKA (reference sequence). V was clipped by 4 bases and J by 8 bases, with 5 bases between them. This CDR3 has 10 residues.

This clonotype was seen ten or more times. The chain joins TRBV5-1 to TRBJ1-1; no clear D gene. CDR3 length: 15 amino acids. Between the trimmed V and J ends, which lost 3 bases and 1 base, there was a span of 13 bases. Germline V gene sequence: CDR1 SGHRS, CDR2 YFSETQ. DNA for the CDR3: TGCGCCAGCAGCTATATAGCTGTGGGGAACACTGAAGCTTTCTTT. Protein product: CASSYIAVGNTEAFF. Supplemented by reference TRBV5-1 and TRBJ1-1, the full variable domain reads KAGVTQTPRYLIKTRGQQVTLSCSPISGHRSVSWYQQTPGQGLQFLFEYFSETQRNKGNFPGRFSGRQFSNSRSEMNVSTLELGDSALYLCASSYIAVGNTEAFFGQGTRLTVV.

This clonotype was found many times. The CDR3 coding sequence is TGTGCCAGCAGCTATTCCGGGACAGGGGCCGAGCAGTACTTC. Protein: CASSYSGTGAEQYF. J is TRBJ2-7 and V is TRBV7-6; 10 nucleotides line up with TRBD1. Trimming at V came to 4 bases and at J to 6 bases, leaving 6 bases not matched to a gene. The CDR3 runs to 14 residues. The germline V gene encodes CDR1 SGHVS and CDR2 FNYEAQ. The variable domain in full, completed from reference TRBV7-6 and TRBJ2-7, reads GAGVSQSPRYKVTKRGQDVALRCDPISGHVSLYWYRQALGQGPEFLTYFNYEAQQDKSGLPNDRFSAERPEGSISTLTIQRTEQRDSAMYRCASSYSGTGAEQYFGPGTRLTVT.

This clonotype came up many times. The J gene is TRBJ2-3, the V gene TRBV7-3; no reliable D call. Germline V gene data show CDR1 as SGHTA and CDR2 as FQGTGA. The CDR3 is 13 residues long. V was cut by 5 bases and J by 2 bases, with 8 bases left in between. The CDR3 nucleotides read TGTGCCAGCAGCCCTACCCCCACAGATACGCAGTATTTT. Its protein product is CASSPTPTDTQYF. Full variable domain (remainder filled in from reference TRBV7-3 and TRBJ2-3): GAGVSQTPSNKVTEKGKYVELRCDPISGHTALYWYRQSLGQGPEFLIYFQGTGAADDSGLPNDRFFAVRPEGSVSTLKIQRTERGDSAVYLCASSPTPTDTQYFGPGTRLTVL.

This clonotype was found many times. The J gene is TRBJ1-6, the V gene TRBV5-1; D is perhaps TRBD1 (6 bases). Trimming cost V 4 bases and J 5 bases, with 13 bases left between them. Germline V CDR1 and CDR2: SGHRS, YFSETQ. CDR3 size: 15 residues. CDR3: CASSRGAGNNSPLHF. Here the CDR3 DNA reads TGCGCCAGCAGCCGGGGGGCAGGCAATAATTCACCCCTCCACTTT.

This clonotype was recorded many times. This chain links TRBV5-1 with TRBJ2-7; TRBD2 agrees at 9 bases. After removal of 2 bases from V and 2 bases from J, the junction contained 2 bases not matched to a gene. Germline CDR1 reads SGHRS; CDR2 reads YFSETQ. This CDR3 region has 14 residues. The CDR3 region is CASSFLAGAYEQYF. CDR3 in DNA: TGCGCCAGCAGCTTCTTAGCGGGGGCCTACGAGCAGTACTTC.

This clonotype was found a few times. The rearrangement uses TRBV5-6 and TRBJ1-4; no clear D gene. V gave up 0 bases and J gave up 11 bases, with 11 bases separating them. This CDR3 is 13 amino acids long. In germline, CDR1 is SGHDT, CDR2 YYEEEE. The CDR3 bases are TGTGCCAGCAGCTTGGGGAACCAGTTCAAACTGTTTTTT. Translation gives CASSLGNQFKLFF.

This clonotype was recorded many times. J is TRBJ2-5 and V is TRBV7-2, with D uncertain. V shed 0 bases and J shed 5 bases, with 4 bases lying between them. The CDR3 runs to 12 residues. The germline gives CDR1 SGHTA, CDR2 FQGNSA. CDR3 amino acids: CASSLASETQYF. CDR3 DNA sequence: TGTGCCAGCAGCTTAGCGAGCGAGACCCAGTACTTC.

This clonotype was seen at least ten times. The V gene is TRBV2, the J gene TRBJ2-3; D unresolved. The V gene's germline CDR1 is SNHLY and CDR2 FYNNEI. There are 12 residues in the CDR3. V gave up 6 bases and J gave up 4 bases, with 8 bases separating them. The CDR3 DNA reads TGTGCCAGCAGGCCAGATGCAGATACGCAGTATTTT. It is translated as CASRPDADTQYF.

This clonotype appeared many times. V gene TRBV5-6 combines with J gene TRBJ2-2; a weak D match, TRBD2 (5 bases). With 3 bases removed from V and 0 bases from J, the gap between germline ends came to 9 bases. Germline CDR1 reads SGHDT; CDR2 reads YYEEEE. The CDR3 sequence is 15 residues long. CDR3 loop: CASSSKLANTGELFF. The CDR3 DNA sequence: TGTGCCAGCAGCTCCAAACTAGCGAACACCGGGGAGCTGTTTTTT.

This clonotype was counted ten times or more. The rearrangement joins TRBV13 to TRBJ2-2, with D perhaps TRBD2 (6 bases). The CDR3 contains 15 residues. The germline V gene encodes CDR1 PRHDT and CDR2 FYEKMQ (reference sequence). With 6 bases removed from V and 3 bases from J, the gap between germline ends came to 14 bases. This chain's CDR3 is CASRQNSGDTGELFF. CDR3 sequence (DNA): TGTGCCAGCAGACAAAATAGCGGTGACACCGGGGAGCTGTTTTTT.

This clonotype appeared many times. The rearrangement uses TRBV20-1 and TRBJ1-5, with no clear D. The CDR3 extends over 13 amino acids. The V and J ends lost 3 bases and 3 bases respectively, with 9 bases between them. Germline V gives CDR1 DFQATT, CDR2 SNEGSKA (reference sequence). The CDR3 DNA sequence: TGCAGTGCTAGTCCACAGCCCAATCAGCCCCAGCATTTT. Its translation is CSASPQPNQPQHF.

This clonotype occurred many times. V is TRBV20-1 and J is TRBJ2-4, with D maybe TRBD2 (7 bases). V dropped 0 bases and J dropped 1 base, with 22 bases sitting between them. Germline CDR1 and CDR2: DFQATT and SNEGSKA (reference sequence). This CDR3 has 19 amino acids. CDR3 region: CSARDTLGGGNGAKNIQYF. The DNA for the CDR3 is TGCAGTGCTAGAGACACACTGGGGGGGGGCAATGGTGCCAAAAACATTCAGTACTTC.

The table lists this clonotype with many counts. The rearrangement uses TRBV28 and TRBJ1-5; 7 bases are shared with TRBD1. Trimming at V came to 6 bases and at J to 3 bases, leaving 5 bases not matched to a gene. This CDR3 region has 14 residues. Germline V gene data show CDR1 as MDHEN and CDR2 as SYDVKM. DNA for the CDR3: TGTGCCAGCAGGCAGGGGGGTATCAATCAGCCCCAGCATTTT. It encodes CASRQGGINQPQHF. The entire variable domain, with the rest obtained from reference TRBV28 and TRBJ1-5, is as follows: DVKVTQSSRYLVKRTGEKVFLECVQDMDHENMFWYRQDPGLGLRLIYFSYDVKMKEKGDIPEGYSVSREKKERFSLILESASTNQTSMYLCASRQGGINQPQHFGDGTRLSIL.

In its sample, this clonotype was seen many times. The rearrangement uses TRBV4-2 and TRBJ2-3; possible D gene TRBD2, 6 bases. V was clipped by 5 bases and J by 1 base, with 13 bases between them. The CDR3 runs to 15 residues. Per germline, CDR1 LGHNA and CDR2 YNFKEQ. The CDR3 DNA reads as TGTGCCAGCAGCGGAACGGGGGACCGCACAGATACGCAGTATTTT. Its protein is CASSGTGDRTDTQYF.

A few counts support this clonotype. The genes are TRBV11-3 and TRBJ2-3; TRBD2 agrees at 14 bases. The CDR3 spans 15 residues. In germline, CDR1 is SGHNT, CDR2 YENEEA. The J segment lost 3 bases and the V segment lost 4 bases, leaving 0 bases of the junction unmatched. CDR3 coding DNA: TGTGCCAGCAGCTGGACTAGCGGGGGGACAGATACGCAGTATTTT. Its protein product is CASSWTSGGTDTQYF.

This clonotype was recorded many times. This chain joins TRBV20-1 and TRBJ2-1, with TRBD1 identical over 7 bases. CDR3 length equals 13 residues. With V trimmed by 5 bases and J by 7 bases, 8 bases remained unmatched. The germline V gene has CDR1 DFQATT and CDR2 SNEGSKA (reference sequence). Here the CDR3 reads CSAQEGAWNEQFF. The CDR3 bases are TGCAGTGCTCAAGAGGGGGCCTGGAATGAGCAGTTCTTC.

This clonotype was seen many times. J is TRBJ2-1 and V is TRBV5-1; TRBD2 might be the D (6 bases). The CDR3 sequence is 14 residues long. Germline values: CDR1 SGHRS, CDR2 YFSETQ. Trimming removed 1 base at V and 10 bases at J, with 15 bases between. The DNA of the CDR3 is TGCGCCAGCAGCTTGCGATCTAGCGCAGGGGAGCAGTTCTTC. This sequence encodes CASSLRSSAGEQFF.

To note about this clonotype: It may be a read error: a sequence one base away is much more abundant. The V and J genes are TRBV5-1 and TRBJ1-1; no clear D. This CDR3 comprises 12 residues. Germline CDR1 and CDR2: SGHRS and YFSETQ. For the CDR3, the DNA is TGCGCCAGCAGTGGGGATGGTACTGCAGCTTTCTTT. It yields the protein CASSGDGTAAFF. The whole variable domain, remainder taken from reference TRBV5-1 and TRBJ1-1, is KAGVTQTPRYLIKTRGQQVTLSCSPISGHRSVSWYQQTPGQGLQFLFEYFSETQRNKGNFPGRFSGRQFSNSRSEMNVSTLELGDSALYLCASSGDGTAAFFGQGTRLTVV.

This clonotype was seen ten or more times. The genes are TRBV7-2 and TRBJ2-1; unclear D gene. The ends were cut back, 2 bases at V and 6 bases at J, with 5 bases in the middle. The CDR3 extends over 12 amino acids. From germline, CDR1 is SGHTA and CDR2 FQGNSA. CDR3 sequence reads: CASSLYGNEQFF. CDR3 DNA sequence: TGTGCCAGCAGCTTATATGGCAATGAGCAGTTCTTC.

In its sample, this clonotype was seen many times. This sequence joins TRBV5-1 and TRBJ2-7, with D possibly matching TRBD1 (7 bases). This CDR3 is built from 16 residues. Trimming took off 1 base at V and 4 bases at J, with 18 bases between the two ends. CDR1 is SGHRS, CDR2 YFSETQ, per germline. In DNA, the CDR3 is TGCGCCAGCAGCTTGTCGTCGACAGGGAGGAGGTACGAGCAGTACTTC. As protein: CASSLSSTGRRYEQYF.

The chain couples TRBV6-4 to TRBJ1-2; D not resolved. Germline V gene sequence: CDR1 MRHNA, CDR2 SNTAGT. This CDR3 contains 14 residues. Trimming removed 5 bases at V and 8 bases at J, with 18 bases between. The CDR3 DNA follows: TGTGCCAGCAGTACCCGAGGCGGGTTAGGCGGCTACACCTTC. This gives the protein CASSTRGGLGGYTF.

This clonotype was found a few times. This chain uses TRBV5-6 with TRBJ2-5; the D is unclear. CDR3 length: 16 residues. The V end lost 0 bases, the J end lost 1 base, and 13 bases lay between the germline ends. Germline assignment: CDR1 SGHDT and CDR2 YYEEEE. DNA for the CDR3: TGTGCCAGCAGCTTGGGGCAGGTACTTTTCCAAGAGACCCAGTACTTC. As protein: CASSLGQVLFQETQYF.